This T cell receptor beta chain was identified in a study of blood T cell repertoires in COVID-19. Study context: Sources were T cells, B-cell-depleted T cells, or PBMCs; the material itself was cDNA or gDNA.

Followed over time, Seattle patients had been enrolled while infection was active. Authors' processing steps: Amplified reference gene primers provided the basis for estimating nucleated cell counts. Profiled with immunoSEQ multiplex PCR; TCRdb holds only in-frame clones, not every one. From that table come the V and J calls and clone size; the DNA was used to work out D and trimming. The sample consists of fewer than 450,000 clones, about nine tenths of them appearing once. The receptor was isolated from a woman aged 45-59 years with COVID-19, enrolled during active disease. Sequencing was done on a sample of peripheral blood.

This chain's CDR3 is CASSPKAGGQETQYF. The CDR3 nucleotides read TGTGCCAGCAGCCCCAAAGCCGGGGGCCAAGAGACCCAGTACTTC. The J gene is TRBJ2-5, the V gene TRBV4-2; D might be TRBD2 (6 bases). The CDR3 covers 15 residues. CDR1 LGHNA and CDR2 YNFKEQ come from the germline V gene. V lost 4 bases and J 1 base, leaving 13 bases between the germline ends.